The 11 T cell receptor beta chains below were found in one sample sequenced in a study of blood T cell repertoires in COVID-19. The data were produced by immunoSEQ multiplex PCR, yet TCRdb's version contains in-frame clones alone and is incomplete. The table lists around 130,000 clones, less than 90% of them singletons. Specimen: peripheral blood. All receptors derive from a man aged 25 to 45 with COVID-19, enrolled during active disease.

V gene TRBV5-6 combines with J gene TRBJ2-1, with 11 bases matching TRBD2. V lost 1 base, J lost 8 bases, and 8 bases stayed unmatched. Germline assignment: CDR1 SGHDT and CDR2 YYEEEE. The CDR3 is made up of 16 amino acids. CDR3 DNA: TGTGCCAGCAGCTTGTCGGTTAGCGGGAGGGGTTATGAGCAGTTCTTC. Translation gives CASSLSVSGRGYEQFF.

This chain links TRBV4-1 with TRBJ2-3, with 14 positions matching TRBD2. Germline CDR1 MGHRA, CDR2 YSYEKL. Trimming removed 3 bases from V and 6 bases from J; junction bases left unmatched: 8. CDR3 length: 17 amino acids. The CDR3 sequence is CASSHGLAGGVSDTQYF. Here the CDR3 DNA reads TGCGCCAGCAGCCACGGACTAGCGGGGGGTGTTTCGGATACGCAGTATTTT.

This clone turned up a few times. The chain's CDR3 is CASSESMTSGERTQYF. The CDR3 coding sequence is TGTGCCAGCAGTGAATCGATGACTAGCGGGGAGCGTACGCAGTATTTT. The V and J genes are TRBV6-4 and TRBJ2-3; 11 bases are shared with TRBD2. This CDR3 has 16 amino acids. CDR1 is MRHNA, CDR2 SNTAGT, per germline. V lost 3 bases and J lost 8; bases outside the gene matches: 10.

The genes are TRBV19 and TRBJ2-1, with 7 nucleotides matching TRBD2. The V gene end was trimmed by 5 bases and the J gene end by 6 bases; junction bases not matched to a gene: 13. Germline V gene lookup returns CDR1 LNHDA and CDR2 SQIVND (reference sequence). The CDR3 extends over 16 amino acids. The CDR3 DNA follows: TGTGCCAGTAGTCCCGCTAGGCGGGAGCGGGGCAATGAGCAGTTCTTC. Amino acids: CASSPARRERGNEQFF. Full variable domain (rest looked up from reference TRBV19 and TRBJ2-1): DGGITQSPKYLFRKEGQNVTLSCEQNLNHDAMYWYRQDPGQGLRLIYYSQIVNDFQKGDIAEGYSVSREKKESFPLTVTSAQKNPTAFYLCASSPARRERGNEQFFGPGTRLTVL.

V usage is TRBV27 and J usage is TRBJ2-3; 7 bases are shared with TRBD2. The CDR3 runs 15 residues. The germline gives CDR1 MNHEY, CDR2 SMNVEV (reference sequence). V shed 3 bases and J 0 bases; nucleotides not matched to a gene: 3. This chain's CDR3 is CASSFRRGSTDTQYF. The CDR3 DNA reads TGTGCCAGCAGTTTCAGGCGGGGGAGCACAGATACGCAGTATTTT.

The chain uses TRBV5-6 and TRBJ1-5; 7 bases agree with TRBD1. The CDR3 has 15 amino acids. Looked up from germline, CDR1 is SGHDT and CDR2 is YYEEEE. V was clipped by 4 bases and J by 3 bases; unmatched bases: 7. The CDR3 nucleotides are TGTGCCAGCAGCCTCTACAGGGGCGTCAATCAGCCCCAGCATTTT. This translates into CASSLYRGVNQPQHF.

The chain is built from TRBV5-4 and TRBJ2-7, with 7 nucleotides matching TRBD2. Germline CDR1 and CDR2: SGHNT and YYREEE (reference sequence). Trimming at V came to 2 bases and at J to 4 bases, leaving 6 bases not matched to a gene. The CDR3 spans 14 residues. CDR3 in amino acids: CASSLGGSRYEQYF. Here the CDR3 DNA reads TGTGCCAGCAGCTTAGGCGGGAGTAGGTACGAGCAGTACTTC.

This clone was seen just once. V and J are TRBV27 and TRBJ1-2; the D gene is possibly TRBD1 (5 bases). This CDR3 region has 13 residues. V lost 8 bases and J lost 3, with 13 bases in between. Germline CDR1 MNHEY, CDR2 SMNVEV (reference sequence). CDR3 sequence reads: CASSGGGYYGYTF. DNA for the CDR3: TGTGCCAGCTCTGGGGGAGGGTACTATGGCTACACCTTC.

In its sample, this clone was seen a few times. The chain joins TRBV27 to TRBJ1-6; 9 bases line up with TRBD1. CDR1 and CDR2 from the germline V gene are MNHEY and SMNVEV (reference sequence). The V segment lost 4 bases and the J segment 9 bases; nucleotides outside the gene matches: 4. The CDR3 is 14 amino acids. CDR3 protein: CASSWDRVSSPLHF. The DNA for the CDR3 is TGTGCCAGCAGTTGGGACAGGGTGTCTTCACCCCTCCACTTT.

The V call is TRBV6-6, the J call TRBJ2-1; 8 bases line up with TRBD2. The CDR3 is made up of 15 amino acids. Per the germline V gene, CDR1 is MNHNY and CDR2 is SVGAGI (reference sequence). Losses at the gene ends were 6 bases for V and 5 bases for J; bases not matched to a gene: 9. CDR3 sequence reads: CASSSLAGRDNEQFF. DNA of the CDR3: TGTGCCAGCAGCTCCCTAGCGGGTAGGGACAATGAGCAGTTCTTC.

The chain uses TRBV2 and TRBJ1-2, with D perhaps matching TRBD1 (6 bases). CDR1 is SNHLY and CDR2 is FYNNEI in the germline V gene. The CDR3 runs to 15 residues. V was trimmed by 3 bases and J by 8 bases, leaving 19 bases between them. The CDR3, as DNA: TGTGCCAGCAGTGATGGGGGCCCAACCACCGGCGGCTACACCTTC. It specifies CASSDGGPTTGGYTF. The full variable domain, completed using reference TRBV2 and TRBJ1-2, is EPEVTQTPSHQVTQMGQEVILRCVPISNHLYFYWYRQILGQKVEFLVSFYNNEISEKSEIFDDQFSVERPDGSNFTLKIRSTKLEDSAMYFCASSDGGPTTGGYTFGSGTRLTVV.